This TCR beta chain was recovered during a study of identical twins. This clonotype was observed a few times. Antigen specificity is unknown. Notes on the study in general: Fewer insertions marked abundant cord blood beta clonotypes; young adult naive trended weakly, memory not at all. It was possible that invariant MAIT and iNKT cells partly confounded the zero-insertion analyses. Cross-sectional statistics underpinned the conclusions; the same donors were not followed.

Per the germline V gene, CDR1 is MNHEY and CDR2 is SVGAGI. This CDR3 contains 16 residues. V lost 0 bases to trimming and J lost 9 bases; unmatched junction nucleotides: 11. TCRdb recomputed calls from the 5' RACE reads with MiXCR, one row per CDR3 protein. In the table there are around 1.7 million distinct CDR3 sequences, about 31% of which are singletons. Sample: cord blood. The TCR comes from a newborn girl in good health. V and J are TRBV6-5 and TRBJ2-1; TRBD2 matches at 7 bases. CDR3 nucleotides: TGTGCCAGCAGTTACTCGATTTTGGAAGCGGGACGTGAGCAGTTCTTC. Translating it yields CASSYSILEAGREQFF.